This is a list of T cell receptor beta chains from one sample in a study of blood T cell repertoires in COVID-19. This table comes from immunoSEQ multiplex PCR, and its TCRdb copy is limited to in-frame clones, with some not included. Of fewer than 350,000 clones in the sample, 86% were seen once. Sequenced input: peripheral blood. The receptor set was obtained from a man aged 35 to 55 with active or convalescent COVID-19. CDR3s leave out the opening cysteine and the closing phenylalanine or tryptophan.

>TRBJ2-5|TRBV27
ASSPISGGETQY
>TRBJ1-5|TRBV29-1
SVEGESGGHQH
>TRBJ2-1|TRBV27
ASSSLGTGANNEQF
>TRBJ1-1|TRBV11-2
ASSPSDLRAF
>TRBJ1-1|TRBV5-1
ASSLKTGVNTEAF
>TRBJ2-1|TRBV3-1/TRBV3-2
ASSQGTSGRAIYEQF
>TRBJ2-7|TRBV11-2
ASSSGTSYEQY
>TRBJ2-3|TRBV5-4
ASSSPGVTDTQY
>TRBJ2-3|TRBV24-1
ATSEPTTGNPDTQY
>TRBJ2-2|TRBV15
ATSRDGRGAGELF
>TRBJ2-3|TRBV5-1
ASSLATDSTRTDTQY
>TRBJ2-2|TRBV3-1/TRBV3-2
ASSQVPSGSSAGELF
>TRBJ2-3|TRBV3-1/TRBV3-2
ASTPSGGAWADTQY
>TRBJ2-1|TRBV15
ATSRGQGTYNEQF
>TRBJ1-4|TRBV18
ASSPQDSNEKLF
>TRBJ1-1|TRBV12-3/TRBV12-4
ASSQAGSRAF
>TRBJ2-5|TRBV6-5
ASRRGQQETQY
>TRBJ2-1|TRBV14
ASSLGQGTHEQF
>TRBJ1-5|TRBV4-1
ASSHWPDSNQPQH
>TRBJ1-1|TRBV20-1
SAIILSEAF
>TRBJ1-2|TRBV7-2
ASRPDSNYGYT
>TRBJ1-2|TRBV10-3
AIREIGYT
>TRBJ1-5|TRBV19
ASRGDSAYSNQPQH
>TRBJ2-5|TRBV7-7
ASSLGLAGVGETQY
>TRBJ2-2|TRBV5-6
ASSLPGTSGGRNTGELF
>TRBJ2-5|TRBV5-1
ASTRAGVLEETQY
>TRBJ2-2|TRBV9
ASSAGMGQFPGLRAGELF
>TRBJ2-7|TRBV5-4
ASSPWTSGSYEQY
>TRBJ2-1|TRBV13
ASSLGRSSYNEQF
>TRBJ2-1|TRBV24-1
ATSGSGKHNEQF
>TRBJ2-7|TRBV5-6
ASSLAPLAGTYEQY
>TRBJ1-2|TRBV6-5
ASSSFRDRSYGYT